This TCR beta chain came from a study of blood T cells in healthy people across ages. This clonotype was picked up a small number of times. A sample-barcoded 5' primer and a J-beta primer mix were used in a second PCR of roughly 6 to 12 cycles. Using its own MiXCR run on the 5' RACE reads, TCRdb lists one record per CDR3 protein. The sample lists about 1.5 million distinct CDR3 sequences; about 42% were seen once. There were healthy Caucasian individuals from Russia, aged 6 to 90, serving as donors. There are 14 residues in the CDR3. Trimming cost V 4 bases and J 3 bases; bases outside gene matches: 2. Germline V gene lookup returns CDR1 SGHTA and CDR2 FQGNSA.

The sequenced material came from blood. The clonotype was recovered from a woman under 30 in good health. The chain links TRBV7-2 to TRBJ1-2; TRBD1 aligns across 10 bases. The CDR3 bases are TGTGCCAGCAGCTCCGGGACAGGGGACTATGGCTACACCTTC. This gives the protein CASSSGTGDYGYTF.